This T cell receptor (beta chain) comes out of a study of blood T cell repertoires in COVID-19. Overall study: Acute-phase and convalescent COVID-19 samples originated in the United States, Italy and Spain. PBMCs, B-cell-depleted T cells, or T cells were the source of the cDNA or gDNA that made up the material.

Trimming left V 2 bases short and J 6 bases short, with 10 bases between. CDR3 length: 13 residues. CDR1 is MNHEY, CDR2 SVGAGI, per germline. Only one count was recorded for this clone. Original processing notes: Amplification with reference gene primers provided the estimates of nucleated cell counts. Sequencing was performed with immunoSEQ multiplex PCR; in TCRdb, only in-frame clones are kept and a portion is missing. The V and J calls and clone size were taken over from that table, and D and trimming were inferred from the DNA. Among tens of thousands of clones listed, almost 85% were seen once. The rearrangement links TRBV6-5 to TRBJ1-2, with TRBD1 as a possible D gene (5 bases). The clonotype comes from a human donor in a cohort sampled during active COVID-19. The sequenced sample consisted of peripheral blood. The CDR3 nucleotides read TGTGCCAGCAGTTACGGGGGGAGGGATGGCTACACCTTC. Protein sequence: CASSYGGRDGYTF.